These 16 T cell receptor beta chains originate from one sample sequenced in a study of radiation and T cells in renal cell carcinoma. The method was immunoSEQ multiplex PCR; TCRdb's version includes in-frame clones alone and lacks a portion of them. The table lists 120,000 to 150,000 clones, around 88% of them singletons. Sample time point: blood 4 weeks post-SBRT, at nephrectomy. Treatment specified: 15 Gy SBRT to primary tumor, nephrectomy 4 weeks later. This material consisted of blood, taken from a patient whose treatment included radiotherapy and nephrectomy. Every receptor here comes from a woman in her fifties or sixties with renal cell carcinoma.

The chain combines TRBV25-1 with TRBJ2-3; D gene unclear. The CDR3 covers 14 residues. Trimming pared 4 bases from V and 3 bases from J, leaving 11 bases between. The germline V gene encodes CDR1 MGHDK and CDR2 SYGVNS. This CDR3 reads CASSAMKGTDTQYF. The CDR3 region has the DNA TGTGCCAGCAGTGCGATGAAAGGGACAGATACGCAGTATTTT.

A few counts support this clone. This chain joins TRBV5-1 and TRBJ1-1; D gene ambiguous. Looked up from germline, CDR1 is SGHRS and CDR2 is YFSETQ. V was shortened by 1 base and J by 3 bases, with 7 bases between the two germline ends. The CDR3 covers 13 residues. The CDR3 DNA reads TGCGCCAGCAGCTTGAATAGGGACACTGAAGCTTTCTTT. Translated, it gives CASSLNRDTEAFF.

This chain links TRBV9 with TRBJ2-2; the match to TRBD1 covers 8 bases. This CDR3 has 15 residues. The germline V gene has CDR1 SGDLS and CDR2 YYNGEE. The V segment lost 4 bases and the J segment 3 bases; nucleotides outside the gene matches: 5. CDR3 amino acids: CASSRDRRDTGELFF. Here the CDR3 DNA reads TGTGCCAGCAGCCGGGACAGGCGGGACACCGGGGAGCTGTTTTTT.

V gene TRBV7-2 combines with J gene TRBJ2-7; D possibly corresponds to TRBD2 (6 bases). The germline V gene has CDR1 SGHTA and CDR2 FQGNSA. V dropped 0 bases and J dropped 2 bases, with 11 bases sitting between them. This CDR3 has 15 amino acids. The CDR3 reads CASSLATGETYEQYF. CDR3 sequence (DNA): TGTGCCAGCAGCTTAGCGACGGGGGAGACCTACGAGCAGTACTTC.

The chain combines TRBV12-5 with TRBJ2-2; D is uncertain. The CDR3 is 13 amino acids. Germline-derived CDR1 and CDR2 are LGHNT and FRNRAP. Trimming took off 2 bases at V and 6 bases at J, with 7 bases between the two ends. The CDR3 DNA is TGTGCTAGTGGTTTGATCCCGCCCGGGGAGCTGTTTTTT. Translation: CASGLIPPGELFF.

This clone was observed a handful of times. The chain is built from TRBV7-2 and TRBJ1-1; 7 positions agree with TRBD1. CDR3 size: 12 residues. Germline V lookup: CDR1 SGHTA, CDR2 FQGNSA. With V trimmed by 5 bases and J by 11 bases, 8 bases remained unmatched. The CDR3 spells CASSQDRPQAFF. Here the CDR3 DNA reads TGTGCCAGCAGCCAGGACAGGCCTCAGGCTTTCTTT.

CDR3 DNA sequence: TGCGCCAGCAGCCAAGATAGGCTATTAGGAACTAATGAAAAACTGTTTTTT. Translating gives CASSQDRLLGTNEKLFF. The chain has TRBV4-3 and TRBJ1-4, with unresolved D. The germline V gene has CDR1 LGHNA and CDR2 YSLEER. The CDR3 is 17 amino acids. Trimming stripped 0 bases from V and 1 base from J, with 12 bases between.

This chain joins TRBV10-3 and TRBJ1-4; a weak D match, TRBD1 (5 bases). With 6 bases removed from V and 7 bases from J, the gap between germline ends came to 12 bases. The CDR3 sequence is 13 residues long. CDR1 and CDR2 from the germline V gene are ENHRY and SYGVKD. The CDR3 bases are TGTGCCATCAGGGGGGAGACGGCTGAAAAACTGTTTTTT. It specifies CAIRGETAEKLFF.

The CDR3: CARHRGRLDTEAFF. As DNA, the CDR3 is TGCGCCAGACACAGGGGGCGTTTGGACACTGAAGCTTTCTTT. The chain carries TRBV10-1 and TRBJ1-1; 9 nucleotides agree with TRBD1. Trimming removed 9 bases from V and 3 bases from J; junction bases left unmatched: 8. CDR3 length: 14 residues. Germline V gene data show CDR1 as WNHNN and CDR2 as SYGVQD (reference sequence).

As for this clone: A junction end diverges from the germline sequence, so it may reflect a read error. The genes are TRBV2 and TRBJ2-7; the D is unclear. Germline V gene lookup returns CDR1 SNHLY and CDR2 FYNNEI. The CDR3 totals 13 residues. This CDR3 is CASSEWIADPLRF. The CDR3 nucleotides read TGTGCCAGCAGTGAATGGATTGCGGACCCCCTTAGGTTC.

The chain carries TRBV6-5 and TRBJ2-2; 8 nucleotides align to TRBD1. The V gene end was trimmed by 7 bases and the J gene end by 6 bases; junction bases not matched to a gene: 4. The CDR3 has 13 residues. Germline V gives CDR1 MNHEY, CDR2 SVGAGI. The CDR3 bases are TGTGCCAGCAAACAGGGGGACGCCGGGGAGCTGTTTTTT. Protein: CASKQGDAGELFF.

This clone occurred a few times. V and J are TRBV2 and TRBJ2-5; D unclear. There are 13 residues in the CDR3. The germline V gene encodes CDR1 SNHLY and CDR2 FYNNEI. V lost 6 bases to trimming and J lost 1 base, with 9 bases between them. The CDR3 bases are TGTGCCAGCAGCCAGGAGTCCCAAGAGACCCAGTACTTC. Translated: CASSQESQETQYF. The full variable domain, rest sourced from reference TRBV2 and TRBJ2-5, is EPEVTQTPSHQVTQMGQEVILRCVPISNHLYFYWYRQILGQKVEFLVSFYNNEISEKSEIFDDQFSVERPDGSNFTLKIRSTKLEDSAMYFCASSQESQETQYFGPGTRLLVL.

The chain uses TRBV6-5 and TRBJ2-7; 9 nucleotides align to TRBD1. The CDR3 is made up of 16 amino acids. V shed 2 bases, J shed 4 bases, and the junction held 9 bases outside the gene matches. Germline CDR1 reads MNHEY; CDR2 reads SVGAGI. CDR3 DNA sequence: TGTGCCAGCAGTTACCTTGCCGGGACAGGGAGGTACGAGCAGTACTTC. It codes for CASSYLAGTGRYEQYF.

The chain joins TRBV7-2 to TRBJ2-6, with 7 bases matching TRBD1. CDR1 is SGHTA and CDR2 is FQGNSA in the germline V gene. The J segment lost 0 bases and the V segment lost 5 bases, leaving 10 bases of the junction unmatched. The CDR3 totals 18 residues. CDR3 nucleotides: TGTGCCAGCAGCCCTTTAGGGGGCAGCCTCTCTGGGGCCAACGTCCTGACTTTC. Its protein is CASSPLGGSLSGANVLTF.

The chain carries TRBV20-1 and TRBJ2-1; D gene uncertain. Germline-derived CDR1 and CDR2 are DFQATT and SNEGSKA (reference sequence). V gave up 5 bases and J gave up 10 bases, with 12 bases separating them. The CDR3 totals 11 residues. The CDR3 nucleotides are TGCAGTGCTGGTCCCTTGAGCGAGCAGTTCTTC. It codes for CSAGPLSEQFF.

The CDR3 loop reads CASGRHGGSNTGELFF. The CDR3 nucleotides read TGTGCCAGCGGCCGGCACGGAGGGTCGAACACCGGGGAGCTGTTTTTT. V gene TRBV7-2 combines with J gene TRBJ2-2; maybe TRBD2 (6 bases). V gave up 8 bases and J gave up 0 bases, with 16 bases separating them. CDR1 is SGHTA and CDR2 is FQGNSA in the germline V gene. The CDR3 is made up of 16 amino acids.